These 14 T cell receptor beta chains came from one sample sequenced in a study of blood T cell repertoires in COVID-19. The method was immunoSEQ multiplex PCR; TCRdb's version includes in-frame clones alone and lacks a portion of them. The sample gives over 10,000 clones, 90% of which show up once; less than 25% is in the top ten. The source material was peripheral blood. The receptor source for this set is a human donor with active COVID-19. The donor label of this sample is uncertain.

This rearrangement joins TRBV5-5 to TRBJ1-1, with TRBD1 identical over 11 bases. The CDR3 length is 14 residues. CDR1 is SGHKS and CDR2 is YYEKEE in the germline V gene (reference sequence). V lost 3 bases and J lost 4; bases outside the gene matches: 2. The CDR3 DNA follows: TGTGCCAGCAGCTGGGGACAGGGGGGCACTGAAGCTTTCTTT. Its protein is CASSWGQGGTEAFF.

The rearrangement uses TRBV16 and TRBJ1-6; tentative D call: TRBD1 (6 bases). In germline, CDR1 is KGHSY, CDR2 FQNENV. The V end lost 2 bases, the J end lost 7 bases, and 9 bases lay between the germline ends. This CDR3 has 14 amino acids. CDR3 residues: CASSQRTDNSPLHF. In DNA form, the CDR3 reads TGTGCCAGCAGCCAACGGACAGACAATTCACCCCTCCACTTT.

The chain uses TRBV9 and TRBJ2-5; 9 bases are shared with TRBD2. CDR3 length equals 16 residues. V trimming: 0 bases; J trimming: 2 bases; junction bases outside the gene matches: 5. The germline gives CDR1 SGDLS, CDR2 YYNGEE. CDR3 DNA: TGTGCCAGCAGCGTAGAGGTTAGCGGGGGTCAAGAGACCCAGTACTTC. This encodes CASSVEVSGGQETQYF.

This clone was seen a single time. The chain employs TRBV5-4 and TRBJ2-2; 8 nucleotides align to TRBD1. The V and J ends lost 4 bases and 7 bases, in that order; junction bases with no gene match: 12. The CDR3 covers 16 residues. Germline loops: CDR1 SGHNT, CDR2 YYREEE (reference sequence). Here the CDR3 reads CASSAADRGFVGELFF. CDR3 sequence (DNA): TGTGCCAGCAGCGCCGCCGACAGGGGATTTGTCGGGGAGCTGTTTTTT. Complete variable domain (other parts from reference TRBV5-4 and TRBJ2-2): ETGVTQSPTHLIKTRGQQVTLRCSSQSGHNTVSWYQQALGQGPQFIFQYYREEENGRGNFPPRFSGLQFPNYSSELNVNALELDDSALYLCASSAADRGFVGELFFGEGSRLTVL.

CDR3 protein: CASSPDGQGTDTQYF. DNA of the CDR3: TGTGCCAGCAGCCCTGACGGACAGGGGACAGATACGCAGTATTTT. This chain joins TRBV5-5 and TRBJ2-3; 9 positions agree with TRBD1. The V gene's germline CDR1 is SGHKS and CDR2 YYEKEE (reference sequence). This CDR3 has 15 residues. Unmatched junction bases numbered 6, after V lost 4 bases and J lost 3 bases.

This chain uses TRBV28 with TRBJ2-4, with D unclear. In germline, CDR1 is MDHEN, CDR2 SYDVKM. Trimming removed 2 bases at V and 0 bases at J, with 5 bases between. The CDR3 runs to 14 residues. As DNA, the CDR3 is TGTGCCAGCAGTTTACCAGGAGCCAAAAACATTCAGTACTTC. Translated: CASSLPGAKNIQYF.

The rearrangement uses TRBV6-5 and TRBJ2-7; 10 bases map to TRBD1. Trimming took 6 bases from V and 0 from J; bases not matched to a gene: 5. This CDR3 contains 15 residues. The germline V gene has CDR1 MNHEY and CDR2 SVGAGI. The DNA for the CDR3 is TGTGCCAGCAGGCCGACAGGGGGCAGCTCCTACGAGCAGTACTTC. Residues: CASRPTGGSSYEQYF.

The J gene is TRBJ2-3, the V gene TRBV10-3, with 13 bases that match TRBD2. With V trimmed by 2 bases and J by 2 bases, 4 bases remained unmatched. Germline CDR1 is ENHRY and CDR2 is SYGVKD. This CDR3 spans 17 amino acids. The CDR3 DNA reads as TGTGCCATCAGTGAGACCGGACTAGCGGGGGTCACAGATACGCAGTATTTT. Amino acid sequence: CAISETGLAGVTDTQYF.

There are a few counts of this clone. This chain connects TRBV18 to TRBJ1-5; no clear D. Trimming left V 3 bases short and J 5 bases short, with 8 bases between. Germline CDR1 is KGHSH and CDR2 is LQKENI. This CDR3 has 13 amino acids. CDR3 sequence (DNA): TGTGCCAGCTCACCCAGTTACGATCAGCCCCAGCATTTT. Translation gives CASSPSYDQPQHF.

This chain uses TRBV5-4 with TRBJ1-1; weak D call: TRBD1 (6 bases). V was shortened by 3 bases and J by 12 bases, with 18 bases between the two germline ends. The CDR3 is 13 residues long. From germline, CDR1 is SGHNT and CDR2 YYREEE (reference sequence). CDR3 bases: TGTGCCAGCAGCTCCCAAGGACAGAGAAGGTCTTTCTTT. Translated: CASSSQGQRRSFF.

The CDR3 sequence: CASSLGTESDEQYF. The CDR3 DNA reads as TGCGCCAGCAGCCTCGGGACAGAATCGGACGAGCAGTACTTC. J is TRBJ2-7 and V is TRBV5-1, with 7 bases that match TRBD1. The CDR3 covers 14 residues. V trimming: 4 bases; J trimming: 5 bases; junction bases outside the gene matches: 9. Germline CDR1 and CDR2: SGHRS and YFSETQ.

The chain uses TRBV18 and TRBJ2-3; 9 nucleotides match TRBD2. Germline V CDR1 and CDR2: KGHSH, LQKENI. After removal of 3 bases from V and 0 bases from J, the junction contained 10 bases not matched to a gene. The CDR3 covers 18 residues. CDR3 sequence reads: CASSPIAGGRPSTDTQYF. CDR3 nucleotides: TGTGCCAGCTCACCCATCGCGGGGGGGAGACCTAGCACAGATACGCAGTATTTT.

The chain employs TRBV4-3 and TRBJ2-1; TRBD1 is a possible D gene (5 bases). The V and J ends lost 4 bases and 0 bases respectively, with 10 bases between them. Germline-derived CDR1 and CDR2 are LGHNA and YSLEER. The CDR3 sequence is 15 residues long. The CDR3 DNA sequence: TGCGCCAGCAGCCTAGGACACTCCTCCTACAATGAGCAGTTCTTC. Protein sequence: CASSLGHSSYNEQFF.

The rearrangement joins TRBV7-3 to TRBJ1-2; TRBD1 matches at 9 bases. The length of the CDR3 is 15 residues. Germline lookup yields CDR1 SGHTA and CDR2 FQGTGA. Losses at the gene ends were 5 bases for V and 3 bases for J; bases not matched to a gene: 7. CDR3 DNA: TGTGCCAGCAGCGAGACAGGGGGGCTTGACTATGGCTACACCTTC. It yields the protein CASSETGGLDYGYTF.